This TCR beta chain was captured in a study of cytomegalovirus exposure and HLA in healthy donors. Notes on the study in general: Highly shared variants forming one cluster were likely a sequencing artifact.

The PCR was carried out with 60 Vbeta primers and 13 Jbeta primers. The data were produced by immunoSEQ multiplex PCR, yet TCRdb's version contains in-frame clones alone and is incomplete. Among roughly 50,000 clones, under 90% were seen once, and the ten largest hold just over 3%. The CDR3 consists of 18 residues. V shed 8 bases, J shed 2 bases, and the junction held 11 bases outside the gene matches. Per the germline V gene, CDR1 is SGHTA and CDR2 is FQGNSA. As for this clone: Its antigen is not known.

Sequencing was carried out using PBMCs. The receptor's source is a woman aged 18-29 years in good health and CMV-seronegative. The chain is built from TRBV7-2 and TRBJ2-6; TRBD2 agrees at 11 bases. The CDR3 region is CASPLAGAPGAGANVLTF. The CDR3 region has the DNA TGTGCCAGCCCACTAGCGGGAGCCCCCGGAGCTGGGGCCAACGTCCTGACTTTC. Supplemented by reference TRBV7-2 and TRBJ2-6, the full variable domain reads GAGVSQSPSNKVTEKGKDVELRCDPISGHTALYWYRQSLGQGLEFLIYFQGNSAPDKSGLPSDRFSAERTGGSVSTLTIQRTQQEDSAVYLCASPLAGAPGAGANVLTFGAGSRLTVL.